These 12 T cell receptor beta chains were all obtained from the same sample, sequenced in a study of technical replicates of blood from several donors. This table comes from immunoSEQ multiplex PCR, and its TCRdb copy is limited to in-frame clones, with some not included. The sample has about 75,000 clones; approximately 97% are singletons. The source material was T cells isolated from PBMCs. The receptors were sampled from a human donor in good health.

The chain employs TRBV11-2 and TRBJ2-1, with D uncertain. Per germline, CDR1 SGHAT and CDR2 FQNNGV. This CDR3 contains 11 residues. V lost 5 bases and J 7 bases, leaving 6 bases between the germline ends. The CDR3 reads CASSLTNEQFF. The CDR3 DNA sequence: TGTGCCAGCAGCCTTACTAATGAGCAGTTCTTC. The variable domain in full, with the rest retrieved from reference TRBV11-2 and TRBJ2-1, is EAGVAQSPRYKIIEKRQSVAFWCNPISGHATLYWYQQILGQGPKLLIQFQNNGVVDDSQLPKDRFSAERLKGVDSTLKIQPAKLEDSAVYLCASSLTNEQFFGPGTRLTVL.

The chain is built from TRBV28 and TRBJ1-2; no firm D call. Germline V CDR1 and CDR2: MDHEN, SYDVKM. The CDR3 covers 13 residues. V was pared by 5 bases and J by 3 bases, with 10 bases between. The CDR3 DNA follows: TGTGCCAGCAGTCCACCCGCAGACTATGGCTACACCTTC. As protein: CASSPPADYGYTF.

This clone came up once. The chain employs TRBV1 and TRBJ2-1; the D call TRBD2 from the table was never checked on the DNA. TRBV1 is tagged as a pseudogene. This CDR3 has 18 residues. The CDR3, as DNA: TGCACCAGCAGCCAAGATCGGGGGGGAGCCAGGATCCACAATGAGCAGTTCTTC. Residues: CTSSQDRGGARIHNEQFF.

This clone was detected once. The chain links TRBV27 to TRBJ2-6, with D possibly being TRBD2 (7 bases). The V end lost 9 bases, the J end lost 0 bases, and 18 bases lay between the germline ends. There are 17 residues in the CDR3. CDR1 MNHEY and CDR2 SMNVEV come from the germline V gene (reference sequence). CDR3: CASYPRGAVSGANVLTF. The CDR3, as DNA: TGTGCCAGTTACCCCCGGGGGGCAGTCTCTGGGGCCAACGTCCTGACTTTC.

This clone has a single count. CDR3 DNA sequence: TGTGCCAGTAGGCAACAGGGGGGGACTGAAGCTTTCTTT. Protein sequence: CASRQQGGTEAFF. The V call is TRBV19, the J call TRBJ1-1; 8 bases fit TRBD1. V lost 6 bases and J lost 5; bases outside the gene matches: 5. The CDR3 length is 13 residues. Germline CDR1 LNHDA, CDR2 SQIVND (reference sequence).

The genes are TRBV5-6 and TRBJ1-1, with TRBD1 matching 8 bases. This CDR3 comprises 16 residues. CDR1 is SGHDT, CDR2 YYEEEE, per germline. V dropped 4 bases and J dropped 4; count of bases not matched to a gene: 12. CDR3 coding DNA: TGTGCCAGCAGCCTTGGACAGGGTTTATTGGGCACTGAAGCTTTCTTT. Encoded protein: CASSLGQGLLGTEAFF.

This chain uses TRBV6-5 with TRBJ2-7; D remains ambiguous. Germline V gives CDR1 MNHEY, CDR2 SVGAGI. V lost 2 bases and J 3 bases, leaving 8 bases between the germline ends. The CDR3 totals 13 residues. CDR3 DNA sequence: TGTGCCAGCAGTTACAATATCCGCTACGAGCAGTACTTC. Residues: CASSYNIRYEQYF.

The chain recombines TRBV28 with TRBJ1-3, with no clear D. Germline loops: CDR1 MDHEN, CDR2 SYDVKM. The V end was cut by 3 bases, the J end by 0 bases, with 3 bases between. This CDR3 comprises 13 residues. CDR3 nucleotide sequence: TGTGCCAGCAGTTTCAGCTCTGGAAACACCATATATTTT. Amino acid sequence: CASSFSSGNTIYF.

This sequence joins TRBV11-1 and TRBJ2-3, with 9 bases that match TRBD2. Germline CDR1 is SGHAT and CDR2 is FQDESV (reference sequence). CDR3 length: 16 amino acids. V was clipped by 7 bases and J by 0 bases; unmatched bases: 8. CDR3 DNA sequence: TGTGCCAGCACCCAAGGGACTAGCACTAGCACAGATACGCAGTATTTT. It specifies CASTQGTSTSTDTQYF.

The chain's CDR3 is CAIKDWPYEQYF. The DNA of the CDR3 is TGTGCCATCAAGGACTGGCCCTACGAGCAGTACTTC. The V and J genes are TRBV10-3 and TRBJ2-7, with a possible D match to TRBD2 (5 bases). The germline V gene encodes CDR1 ENHRY and CDR2 SYGVKD. This CDR3 region has 12 residues. V lost 7 bases to trimming and J lost 2 bases, with 9 bases between them.

This chain links TRBV10-2 with TRBJ2-2; tentative D call: TRBD2 (7 bases). CDR3 size: 16 residues. The germline V and J ends were trimmed by 2 bases and 0 bases, with 10 bases remaining between them. CDR1 is WSHSY, CDR2 SAAADI, per germline. CDR3 protein: CASSEIGGPNTGELFF. As DNA, the CDR3 is TGCGCCAGCAGTGAGATCGGGGGGCCGAACACCGGGGAGCTGTTTTTT.

V usage is TRBV7-9 and J usage is TRBJ2-7; 9 nucleotides line up with TRBD1. Germline trimming cut 8 bases from V and 4 bases from J; bases unmatched to any gene: 9. The germline gives CDR1 SEHNR, CDR2 FQNEAQ (reference sequence). This CDR3 is 14 amino acids long. The CDR3 DNA is TGTGCCAGCGAGGGCGAGACAGGGGGGTACGAGCAGTACTTC. Its translation: CASEGETGGYEQYF.